These 26 T cell receptor beta chains share one sample of origin, sequenced in a study of T cell repertoires in cytomegalovirus infection. TCRdb reanalysed the reads using MiXCR and keeps one entry per CDR3 protein. Here the sample spans about 300,000 distinct CDR3 sequences, roughly 9.3% being singletons. Sequenced: PBMCs. These receptors came from a human donor in good health (CMV status not recorded). Some clones in this sample may be carry-over from other donors' samples.

This clonotype was seen repeatedly, ten times or more. The chain uses TRBV7-2 and TRBJ1-1; TRBD1 agrees at 7 bases. CDR1 is SGHTA and CDR2 is FQGNSA in the germline V gene. Trimming cost V 4 bases and J 4 bases; bases outside gene matches: 9. This CDR3 spans 15 amino acids. The CDR3 bases are TGTGCCAGCAGCTATACAGGGGACCCGAGCACTGAAGCTTTCTTT. It is translated as CASSYTGDPSTEAFF.

Many counts were recorded for this clonotype. V is TRBV7-2 and J is TRBJ1-2; D possibly corresponds to TRBD1 (6 bases). Germline V gene sequence: CDR1 SGHTA, CDR2 FQGNSA. The germline V and J ends were trimmed by 1 base and 5 bases, with 8 bases remaining between them. The CDR3 is 13 residues long. CDR3 nucleotides: TGTGCCAGCAGCTTAGGCAGGGGATATGGCTACACCTTC. Protein: CASSLGRGYGYTF.

This clonotype was picked up many times. The J gene is TRBJ1-6, the V gene TRBV4-3; no clear D gene. In germline, CDR1 is LGHNA, CDR2 YSLEER. V lost 0 bases and J lost 4, with 7 bases in between. The CDR3 is made up of 15 amino acids. CDR3 sequence (DNA): TGCGCCAGCAGCCAAGAATCGGCTTATAATTCACCCCTCCACTTT. This gives the protein CASSQESAYNSPLHF.

Many counts were recorded for this clonotype. V usage is TRBV28 and J usage is TRBJ2-1; no clear D. The length of the CDR3 is 15 residues. Trimming removed 5 bases from V and 5 bases from J, with 16 bases in between. Germline lookup yields CDR1 MDHEN and CDR2 SYDVKM. The CDR3 bases are TGTGCCAGCAGTCCCCCCCCCCCAAGGGACAATGAGCAGTTCTTC. Its translation is CASSPPPPRDNEQFF. Full variable domain (remainder filled in from reference TRBV28 and TRBJ2-1): DVKVTQSSRYLVKRTGEKVFLECVQDMDHENMFWYRQDPGLGLRLIYFSYDVKMKEKGDIPEGYSVSREKKERFSLILESASTNQTSMYLCASSPPPPRDNEQFFGPGTRLTVL.

The rearrangement links TRBV7-9 to TRBJ2-7; D gene ambiguous. Germline-derived CDR1 and CDR2 are SEHNR and FQNEAQ (reference sequence). The CDR3 loop spans 13 amino acids. Trimming took 5 bases from V and 1 from J, leaving 9 bases between them. The CDR3 bases are TGTGCCAGCAGCATGACTCCGTCCTACGAGCAGTACTTC. Protein sequence: CASSMTPSYEQYF.

Many counts were recorded for this clonotype. As DNA, the CDR3 is TGCGCCAGCAGCCGAGGACTAGCTCCGACCCCCCCCTACAATGAGCAGTTCTTC. It yields the protein CASSRGLAPTPPYNEQFF. The gene calls are TRBV4-1 and TRBJ2-1; TRBD2 matches at 8 bases. CDR3 length: 18 residues. V gave up 4 bases and J gave up 2 bases; unmatched junction bases: 13. Germline V CDR1 and CDR2: MGHRA, YSYEKL.

This clonotype was seen ten or more times. This chain links TRBV28 with TRBJ2-3, with unresolved D. Trimming took 7 bases from V and 4 from J, leaving 15 bases between them. CDR3 length: 14 amino acids. Germline CDR1 and CDR2: MDHEN and SYDVKM. The CDR3 region has the DNA TGTGCCAGCATTCAGAGCAGGCCTGCAGATACGCAGTATTTT. Its translation is CASIQSRPADTQYF.

The genes are TRBV20-1 and TRBJ2-5; D may be TRBD1 (6 bases). Looked up from germline, CDR1 is DFQATT and CDR2 is SNEGSKA (reference sequence). Trimming took 3 bases from V and 6 from J, leaving 14 bases between them. The CDR3 loop spans 13 amino acids. The CDR3 bases are TGCAGTGCTAGTTGGGGGCGATTAAAGACCCAGTACTTC. This sequence encodes CSASWGRLKTQYF.

V and J are TRBV10-3 and TRBJ2-1; D unresolved. With 4 bases removed from V and 3 bases from J, the gap between germline ends came to 7 bases. The CDR3 length is 13 residues. Germline CDR1 reads ENHRY; CDR2 reads SYGVKD. CDR3 sequence: CAISVSYYNEQFF. The CDR3 DNA is TGTGCCATCAGTGTCTCTTACTACAATGAGCAGTTCTTC.

The J gene is TRBJ2-3, the V gene TRBV4-3; possibly TRBD2 for D (6 bases). Germline assignment: CDR1 LGHNA and CDR2 YSLEER. V dropped 8 bases and J dropped 2 bases, with 17 bases sitting between them. The CDR3 sequence is 15 residues long. CDR3 in amino acids: CASWAGMGLTDTQYF. In DNA, the CDR3 is TGCGCCAGCTGGGCGGGGATGGGCCTCACAGATACGCAGTATTTT.

In its sample, this clonotype was seen many times. The V call is TRBV28, the J call TRBJ2-2; D possibly corresponds to TRBD1 (5 bases). Germline-derived CDR1 and CDR2 are MDHEN and SYDVKM. The CDR3 length is 14 residues. Trimming took off 5 bases at V and 1 base at J, with 8 bases between the two ends. As DNA, the CDR3 is TGTGCCAGCAGTACTACAGGGAACACCGGGGAGCTGTTTTTT. Translation gives CASSTTGNTGELFF. The entire variable domain, with the rest obtained from reference TRBV28 and TRBJ2-2, is as follows: DVKVTQSSRYLVKRTGEKVFLECVQDMDHENMFWYRQDPGLGLRLIYFSYDVKMKEKGDIPEGYSVSREKKERFSLILESASTNQTSMYLCASSTTGNTGELFFGEGSRLTVL.

This clonotype was observed a few times. V usage is TRBV2 and J usage is TRBJ2-1, with D perhaps matching TRBD1 or TRBD2 (5 bases each). Germline CDR1 SNHLY, CDR2 FYNNEI. This CDR3 spans 12 amino acids. V was pared by 6 bases and J by 15 bases, with 18 bases between. CDR3 residues: CASSSLPERGFF. In DNA form, the CDR3 reads TGTGCCAGCAGCTCCCTGCCCGAGAGGGGGTTCTTC.

There are many counts of this clonotype. This chain links TRBV5-5 with TRBJ2-1; D call uncertain. This CDR3 comprises 15 residues. The V gene lost 0 bases and the J gene lost 1 base, with 8 bases spanning the gap. Germline lookup yields CDR1 SGHKS and CDR2 YYEKEE (reference sequence). The CDR3 bases are TGTGCCAGCAGCTTGGTGTGGGAATCCTACAATGAGCAGTTCTTC. Encoded protein: CASSLVWESYNEQFF.

This clonotype was counted many times. This chain joins TRBV28 and TRBJ2-7; 7 positions match TRBD2. Looked up from germline, CDR1 is MDHEN and CDR2 is SYDVKM. V was clipped by 6 bases and J by 2 bases; unmatched bases: 4. The CDR3 is made up of 13 amino acids. DNA for the CDR3: TGTGCCAGCAGCCGGGGGGATACCTACGAGCAGTACGTC. This encodes CASSRGDTYEQYV.

The rearrangement uses TRBV29-1 and TRBJ2-5; D not resolved. V lost 5 bases and J lost 5, with 15 bases in between. Looked up from germline, CDR1 is SQVTM and CDR2 is ANQGSEA. The CDR3 loop spans 13 amino acids. The DNA for the CDR3 is TGCAGCGTTCGCAATCCAGTTCCCGAGACCCAGTACTTC. As protein: CSVRNPVPETQYF.

The CDR3 spells CASVNLAGPLNEQFF. As DNA, the CDR3 is TGTGCCAGCGTTAACCTAGCGGGACCCCTCAATGAGCAGTTCTTC. This chain uses TRBV2 with TRBJ2-1; TRBD2 matches at 9 bases. The J segment lost 6 bases and the V segment lost 8 bases, leaving 11 bases of the junction unmatched. Germline V gene lookup returns CDR1 SNHLY and CDR2 FYNNEI. CDR3 size: 15 residues.

This clonotype was seen repeatedly, ten times or more. The V and J genes are TRBV7-9 and TRBJ2-1; D gene uncertain. The length of the CDR3 is 14 residues. The germline CDR1 and CDR2 sequences are SEHNR and FQNEAQ (reference sequence). The V end was cut by 5 bases, the J end by 3 bases, with 11 bases between. CDR3 coding DNA: TGTGCCAGCAGCCCTCGTAAGAGCTACAATGAGCAGTTCTTC. This sequence encodes CASSPRKSYNEQFF.

This clonotype was seen more than once but under ten times. The chain links TRBV5-8 to TRBJ2-2; tentatively, D is TRBD1 (6 bases). The CDR3 has 13 residues. Per the germline V gene, CDR1 is SGHTS and CDR2 is YDEGEE. V dropped 3 bases and J dropped 7 bases, with 10 bases sitting between them. CDR3 sequence reads: CASSWGPVGELFF. The DNA for the CDR3 is TGTGCCAGCAGCTGGGGGCCTGTCGGGGAGCTGTTTTTT. The whole variable domain, filled in from reference TRBV5-8 and TRBJ2-2, reads EAGVTQSPTHLIKTRGQQATLRCSPISGHTSVYWYQQALGLGLQFLLWYDEGEERNRGNFPPRFSGRQFPNYSSELNVNALELEDSALYLCASSWGPVGELFFGEGSRLTVL.

This clonotype turned up a few times. The chain has TRBV29-1 and TRBJ2-7, with 8 bases fitting TRBD1. The CDR3 extends over 12 amino acids. Trimming at V came to 6 bases and at J to 2 bases, leaving 3 bases not matched to a gene. Germline loops: CDR1 SQVTM, CDR2 ANQGSEA. The CDR3: CSVKQGAYEQYF. In DNA, the CDR3 is TGCAGCGTCAAACAGGGGGCCTACGAGCAGTACTTC.

This clonotype has a single count. The chain is built from TRBV5-5 and TRBJ2-2, with 11 bases identical to TRBD1. This CDR3 has 15 amino acids. V trimming: 3 bases; J trimming: 5 bases; junction bases outside the gene matches: 3. Per the germline V gene, CDR1 is SGHKS and CDR2 is YYEKEE (reference sequence). CDR3 bases: TGTGCCAGCAGCTCCCGGGACAGGGGGACCGGGGAGCTGTTTTTT. Its translation is CASSSRDRGTGELFF.

The V gene is TRBV6-2 or TRBV6-3, the J gene TRBJ2-7, with unresolved D. This CDR3 has 13 residues. The germline V gene has CDR1 MNHEY and CDR2 SVGEGT. The ends were cut back, 0 bases at V and 5 bases at J, with 8 bases in the middle. CDR3 protein: CASSYSSRNEQYV. The CDR3 region has the DNA TGTGCCAGCAGTTACTCGAGTAGGAACGAGCAGTACGTC.

The table lists this clonotype with a few counts. CDR3 nucleotide sequence: TGCAGTATCCATGGGACTAGCGGGGGGATCGGCACAGATACGCAGTATTTT. It encodes CSIHGTSGGIGTDTQYF. The V call is TRBV20-1, the J call TRBJ2-3; 15 bases line up with TRBD2. V lost 8 bases, J lost 1 base, and 10 bases stayed unmatched. This CDR3 has 17 residues. In germline, CDR1 is DFQATT, CDR2 SNEGSKA (reference sequence).

The genes are TRBV25-1 and TRBJ1-1; a weak D match, TRBD1 (5 bases). V was pared by 7 bases and J by 5 bases, with 8 bases between. The CDR3 consists of 11 residues. CDR1 is MGHDK and CDR2 is SYGVNS in the germline V gene. CDR3 loop: CASTGFTEAFF. In nucleotides, the CDR3 is TGTGCCAGCACAGGGTTTACTGAAGCTTTCTTT.

Ten or more counts support this clonotype. The V and J genes are TRBV28 and TRBJ1-6, with D unclear. The CDR3 spans 13 residues. In germline, CDR1 is MDHEN, CDR2 SYDVKM. The V and J ends lost 2 bases and 13 bases respectively, with 12 bases between them. CDR3 in DNA: TGTGCCAGCAGTTTAGTGGGGTATGCTCCCCTCCACTTT. Its translation is CASSLVGYAPLHF.

This sequence joins TRBV20-1 and TRBJ1-2; D gene unclear. V dropped 3 bases and J dropped 7 bases, with 9 bases sitting between them. Germline assignment: CDR1 DFQATT and CDR2 SNEGSKA (reference sequence). This CDR3 region has 11 residues. The DNA for the CDR3 is TGCAGTGCTAGGAACGGGCTTGGCTACACCTTC. Protein sequence: CSARNGLGYTF.

This clonotype was detected a few times. The chain joins TRBV9 to TRBJ1-2; tentatively, D is TRBD1 (6 bases). V lost 1 base, J lost 7 bases, and 8 bases lay in between. Germline V lookup: CDR1 SGDLS, CDR2 YYNGEE. The CDR3 length is 12 residues. The chain's CDR3 is CASSVIQGGYTF. For the CDR3, the DNA is TGTGCCAGCAGCGTAATACAGGGTGGCTACACCTTC. The variable domain in full, completed from reference TRBV9 and TRBJ1-2, reads DSGVTQTPKHLITATGQRVTLRCSPRSGDLSVYWYQQSLDQGLQFLIQYYNGEERAKGNILERFSAQQFPDLHSELNLSSLELGDSALYFCASSVIQGGYTFGSGTRLTVV.